The 25 T cell receptor beta chains reported below all come from one sample, sequenced in a study of neurological immune-mediated disorders. TCRdb itself ran the 5' RACE reads through MiXCR, one entry per CDR3 protein. The sample includes tens of thousands of distinct CDR3 sequences, roughly 15% of them seen just once. Time point in this sample: longitudinal time-point 1 (baseline). Input material: PBMCs. These receptor sequences come from a female donor with HTLV-1-associated myelopathy (HAM/TSP).

In its sample, this clonotype was seen many times. This chain connects TRBV5-5 to TRBJ2-7; 11 nucleotides align to TRBD1. Looked up from germline, CDR1 is SGHKS and CDR2 is YYEKEE (reference sequence). The J segment lost 3 bases and the V segment lost 4 bases, leaving 6 bases of the junction unmatched. The CDR3 has 15 amino acids. CDR3 coding DNA: TGTGCCAGCAGCGCTACCGGGACAGGGGGCTACGAGCAGTACTTC. Protein: CASSATGTGGYEQYF.

Notes on this clonotype: This sequence may be a read error, since a much larger clone differs from it by one base. CDR3 residues: CASSFGTGNYDYTF. For the CDR3, the DNA is TGTGCCAGCAGCTTCGGGACGGGGAACTATGACTACACCTTC. V and J are TRBV7-2 and TRBJ1-2; weak D call: TRBD1 (5 bases). The length of the CDR3 is 14 residues. Germline CDR1 SGHTA, CDR2 FQGNSA.

At least ten counts were recorded for this clonotype. V usage is TRBV7-9 and J usage is TRBJ2-7, with 9 bases lining up with TRBD1. Unmatched junction bases numbered 11, after V lost 5 bases and J lost 3 bases. The CDR3 has 16 amino acids. The germline CDR1 and CDR2 sequences are SEHNR and FQNEAQ (reference sequence). Here the CDR3 reads CASSPSTGGLNYEQYF. As DNA, the CDR3 is TGTGCCAGCAGCCCTTCAACAGGGGGCCTAAACTACGAGCAGTACTTC. The variable domain in full, completed from reference TRBV7-9 and TRBJ2-7, reads DTGVSQNPRHKITKRGQNVTFRCDPISEHNRLYWYRQTLGQGPEFLTYFQNEAQLEKSRLLSDRFSAERPKGSFSTLEIQRTEQGDSAMYLCASSPSTGGLNYEQYFGPGTRLTVT.

In regard to this clonotype: A much larger clone is a single base away; this may be a read error. V is TRBV9 and J is TRBJ2-3; D unresolved. The CDR3 has 12 residues. Germline lookup yields CDR1 SGDLS and CDR2 YYNGEE. V was cut by 0 bases and J by 7 bases, with 6 bases left in between. The CDR3 DNA sequence: TGTGCCAGCAGCGTAGAGGCATATACGCAGTATTTT. Protein sequence: CASSVEAYTQYF.

There are many counts of this clonotype. The genes are TRBV12-3 or TRBV12-4 and TRBJ1-2; D perhaps matches TRBD1 (6 bases). V was shortened by 4 bases and J by 5 bases, with 17 bases between the two germline ends. The CDR3 covers 15 residues. CDR3 DNA: TGTGCCAGCAGTTCCCGACAGGTTTCCTTTTATGGCTACACCTTC. Protein: CASSSRQVSFYGYTF.

This clonotype has ten or more counts. The chain has TRBV9 and TRBJ2-7; weak D call: TRBD1 (5 bases). Germline V gives CDR1 SGDLS, CDR2 YYNGEE. This CDR3 is 14 amino acids long. V was trimmed by 1 base and J by 1 base, leaving 9 bases between them. The CDR3 DNA sequence: TGTGCCAGCAGCGTAACAGGTGCTTCCTACGAGCAGTACTTC. Translating it yields CASSVTGASYEQYF.

The CDR3 spells CASSSGQQNNQPQHF. The CDR3 nucleotides read TGTGCCAGCAGCTCAGGACAGCAAAACAATCAGCCCCAGCATTTT. This chain joins TRBV5-8 and TRBJ1-5; the D gene is possibly TRBD1 (6 bases). The germline gives CDR1 SGHTS, CDR2 YDEGEE. The length of the CDR3 is 15 residues. V lost 3 bases and J lost 3, with 13 bases in between. Full variable domain (missing parts from reference TRBV5-8 and TRBJ1-5): EAGVTQSPTHLIKTRGQQATLRCSPISGHTSVYWYQQALGLGLQFLLWYDEGEERNRGNFPPRFSGRQFPNYSSELNVNALELEDSALYLCASSSGQQNNQPQHFGDGTRLSIL.

Concerning this clonotype itself: A much more abundant neighbour one base away suggests this may be a read error. The V gene is TRBV6-6, the J gene TRBJ2-2; TRBD1 matches at 7 bases. The CDR3 runs to 13 residues. CDR1 and CDR2 (germline): MNHNY, SVGAGI (reference sequence). For the CDR3, the DNA is TGTTCCATGGGACAGTTGAACACCGGGGAGCTGTTTTTT. Translated: CSMGQLNTGELFF.

This clonotype was seen at least ten times. This chain links TRBV5-1 with TRBJ1-3; D is unclear. V dropped 0 bases and J dropped 0 bases, with 4 bases sitting between them. The CDR3 runs to 14 residues. The germline gives CDR1 SGHRS, CDR2 YFSETQ. In DNA form, the CDR3 reads TGCGCCAGCAGCTTGGAGAACTCTGGAAACACCATATATTTT. Protein: CASSLENSGNTIYF.

This sequence joins TRBV4-1 and TRBJ1-1; tentatively, D is TRBD1 (6 bases). CDR3 length equals 15 residues. The V gene lost 6 bases and the J gene lost 3 bases, with 17 bases spanning the gap. The germline gives CDR1 MGHRA, CDR2 YSYEKL. CDR3: CASRLSTGQDTEAFF. The CDR3 DNA follows: TGCGCCAGCAGACTGTCAACAGGGCAGGACACTGAAGCTTTCTTT.

This clonotype was counted ten times or more. In DNA, the CDR3 is TGTGCCAGCAGCGGACAGGGGGAGAATCAGCCCCAGCATTTT. The encoded protein is CASSGQGENQPQHF. The chain links TRBV6-6 to TRBJ1-5, with 10 bases identical to TRBD1. Germline V CDR1 and CDR2: MNHNY, SVGAGI (reference sequence). The CDR3 loop spans 14 amino acids. V shed 6 bases, J shed 4 bases, and the junction held 3 bases outside the gene matches.

V gene TRBV20-1 combines with J gene TRBJ2-3, with D perhaps matching TRBD1 or TRBD2 (5 bases each). V lost 5 bases and J lost 3, with 12 bases in between. Germline CDR1 is DFQATT and CDR2 is SNEGSKA (reference sequence). The CDR3 contains 13 residues. The DNA for the CDR3 is TGCAGTGCTTTGGGGGAGCTAACAGATACGCAGTATTTT. Translation gives CSALGELTDTQYF.

This clonotype was detected many times. The chain carries TRBV5-1 and TRBJ1-1, with D perhaps matching TRBD1 (6 bases). Germline values: CDR1 SGHRS, CDR2 YFSETQ. Deletions cut 2 bases from V and 11 bases from J, with 16 bases between. This CDR3 comprises 13 residues. In DNA, the CDR3 is TGCGCCAGCAGCTTAAACAGGGAACTTATGGCTTTCTTT. This sequence encodes CASSLNRELMAFF.

The table lists this clonotype with a few counts. J is TRBJ2-1 and V is TRBV7-2, with 12 nucleotides matching TRBD2. After removal of 4 bases from V and 4 bases from J, the junction contained 8 bases not matched to a gene. Germline CDR1 SGHTA, CDR2 FQGNSA. This CDR3 contains 17 residues. CDR3 nucleotides: TGTGCCAGCAGCTCCCAAGCTAGCGGGGGGGCATACAATGAGCAGTTCTTC. Its protein product is CASSSQASGGAYNEQFF.

This clonotype was seen ten or more times. The gene calls are TRBV12-3 or TRBV12-4 and TRBJ2-2, with 9 bases identical to TRBD2. The CDR3 totals 16 residues. Trimming at V came to 5 bases and at J to 1 base, leaving 5 bases not matched to a gene. This CDR3 is CASSPALAGNTGELFF. Here the CDR3 DNA reads TGTGCCAGCAGTCCCGCACTAGCGGGGAACACCGGGGAGCTGTTTTTT.

This clonotype was detected ten times or more. The chain carries TRBV2 and TRBJ2-5; weak D call: TRBD1 (6 bases). V lost 3 bases and J lost 7, with 18 bases in between. The CDR3 covers 15 residues. CDR1 and CDR2 (germline): SNHLY, FYNNEI. CDR3 DNA sequence: TGTGCCAGCAGTGACAGGACAGTGGGAATGGCGACCCAGTACTTC. Protein: CASSDRTVGMATQYF.

This clonotype was counted a few times. V usage is TRBV7-3 and J usage is TRBJ2-1; 8 bases agree with TRBD2. The CDR3 sequence is 17 residues long. Trimming cost V 0 bases and J 2 bases; bases outside gene matches: 6. Germline CDR1 reads SGHTA; CDR2 reads FQGTGA. The CDR3 coding sequence is TGTGCCAGCAGCTTAACGACGGGGGGGGCGCCCTACAATGAGCAGTTCTTC. Protein product: CASSLTTGGAPYNEQFF.

CDR3 DNA: TGTGCCAGCAGCCGGGGCATTAGCAATCAGCCCCAGCATTTT. Translated: CASSRGISNQPQHF. The rearrangement uses TRBV6-5 and TRBJ1-5; D perhaps matches TRBD1 (5 bases). Germline CDR1 and CDR2: MNHEY and SVGAGI. V lost 6 bases, J lost 0 bases, and 9 bases lay in between. The CDR3 spans 14 residues.

This clonotype has at least ten counts. The rearrangement joins TRBV6-6 to TRBJ2-7, with 11 bases matching TRBD1. V shed 2 bases and J 6 bases; nucleotides not matched to a gene: 3. This CDR3 has 14 residues. Germline CDR1 and CDR2: MNHNY and SVGAGI (reference sequence). This CDR3 reads CASSYPGTGGEQYF. The CDR3 nucleotides read TGTGCCAGCAGTTACCCCGGGACAGGGGGCGAGCAGTACTTC.

The table lists this clonotype with a few counts. The V gene is TRBV5-5, the J gene TRBJ2-3; tentatively, D is TRBD1 (5 bases). CDR3 length equals 15 residues. The germline V and J ends were trimmed by 1 base and 0 bases, with 9 bases remaining between them. The germline V gene encodes CDR1 SGHKS and CDR2 YYEKEE (reference sequence). The CDR3 DNA is TGTGCCAGCAGCTTGACGACAGTTAGCACAGATACGCAGTATTTT. It is translated as CASSLTTVSTDTQYF.

The chain employs TRBV6-1 and TRBJ2-1; 7 nucleotides agree with TRBD1. In germline, CDR1 is MNHNS, CDR2 SASEGT. Trimming cost V 8 bases and J 7 bases; bases outside gene matches: 14. This CDR3 has 15 amino acids. The CDR3 spells CASRKQGGWGNEQFF. DNA of the CDR3: TGTGCCAGCCGGAAGCAAGGGGGCTGGGGGAATGAGCAGTTCTTC.

This clonotype has a count of ten or more. This chain links TRBV5-4 with TRBJ2-3; 8 bases fit TRBD2. This CDR3 is 15 amino acids long. The V gene's germline CDR1 is SGHNT and CDR2 YYREEE (reference sequence). The ends lost 4 bases at V and 4 bases at J; junction bases unmatched: 8. CDR3 nucleotide sequence: TGTGCCAGCAGCCGTGCGGGGGGTAGACCAGATACGCAGTATTTT. Translation: CASSRAGGRPDTQYF.

This clonotype was seen a handful of times. This chain connects TRBV7-6 to TRBJ2-1; D remains ambiguous. Germline-derived CDR1 and CDR2 are SGHVS and FNYEAQ. The CDR3 contains 15 residues. V shed 4 bases and J shed 0 bases, with 10 bases lying between them. The CDR3 DNA is TGTGCCAGCAGCTCCAGCGTAGGCTCCTACAATGAGCAGTTCTTC. Its protein is CASSSSVGSYNEQFF.

This clonotype was counted ten times or more. The gene calls are TRBV27 and TRBJ2-3; possible D gene TRBD2, 5 bases. CDR1 is MNHEY and CDR2 is SMNVEV in the germline V gene (reference sequence). The CDR3 is 15 amino acids. V shed 3 bases and J shed 2 bases, with 12 bases lying between them. CDR3 DNA sequence: TGTGCCAGCAGTTTCTTACGGGGATACACAGATACGCAGTATTTT. Translation gives CASSFLRGYTDTQYF.

This clonotype was counted many times. The V and J genes are TRBV6-5 and TRBJ1-1; D perhaps matches TRBD1 (5 bases). The CDR3 consists of 13 residues. Germline CDR1 is MNHEY and CDR2 is SVGAGI. Between the trimmed V and J ends, which lost 2 bases and 1 base, there was a span of 5 bases. The CDR3 here is CASSYDRNTEAFF. In DNA form, the CDR3 reads TGTGCCAGCAGTTACGACAGGAACACTGAAGCTTTCTTT.